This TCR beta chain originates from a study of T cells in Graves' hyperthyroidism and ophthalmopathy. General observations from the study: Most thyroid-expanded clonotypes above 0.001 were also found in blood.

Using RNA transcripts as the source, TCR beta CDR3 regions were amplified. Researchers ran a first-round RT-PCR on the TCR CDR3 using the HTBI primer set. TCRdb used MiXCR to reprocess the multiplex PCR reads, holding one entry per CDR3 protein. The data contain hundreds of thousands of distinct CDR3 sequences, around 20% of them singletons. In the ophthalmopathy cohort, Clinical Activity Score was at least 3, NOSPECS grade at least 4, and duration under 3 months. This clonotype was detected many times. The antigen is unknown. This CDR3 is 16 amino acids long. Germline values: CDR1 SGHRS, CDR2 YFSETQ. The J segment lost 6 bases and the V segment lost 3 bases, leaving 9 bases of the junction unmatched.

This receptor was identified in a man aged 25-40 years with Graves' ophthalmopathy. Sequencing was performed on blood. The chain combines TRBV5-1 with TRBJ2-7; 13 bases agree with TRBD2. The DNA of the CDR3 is TGCGCCAGCAGCTCGGGGGGACTAGCGGGATCGGTCGAGCAGTACTTC. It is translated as CASSSGGLAGSVEQYF. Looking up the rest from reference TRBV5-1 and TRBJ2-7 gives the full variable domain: KAGVTQTPRYLIKTRGQQVTLSCSPISGHRSVSWYQQTPGQGLQFLFEYFSETQRNKGNFPGRFSGRQFSNSRSEMNVSTLELGDSALYLCASSSGGLAGSVEQYFGPGTRLTVT.